The clone carrying this T cell receptor (beta chain) was seen more than once but under ten times. Its antigen is not known. This specimen belongs to a study of CD8 T cells in ankylosing spondylitis. Study-wide results and caveats: A TCR beta motif made of eight highly homologous variants seemed typical of ankylosing spondylitis blood. From matched ankylosing spondylitis synovial fluid, disease-linked clones were reportedly recovered at significantly enriched levels.

The V end was cut by 0 bases, the J end by 6 bases, with 28 bases between. The length of the CDR3 is 20 residues. CDR1 and CDR2 (germline): LGHDT, YNNKEL (reference sequence). TCRdb reprocessed the 5' RACE reads with MiXCR, giving one entry per CDR3 protein. The sample includes about 450,000 distinct CDR3 sequences, roughly a quarter of them seen just once. This rearrangement joins TRBV3-1 to TRBJ2-3; no clear D gene. This clonotype was obtained from a male donor with ankylosing spondylitis. Sequencing was done on a sample of blood, either unsorted or a sorted T cell fraction (not recorded which). CDR3 nucleotides: TGTGCCAGCAGCCAAGAAGGTGACCCCATCCGACTTAAATACTACGATACGCAGTATTTT. As protein: CASSQEGDPIRLKYYDTQYF.